Following are 5 T cell receptor beta chains from one sample sequenced in a study of monozygotic twins with inflammatory bowel disease. One entry per CDR3 protein, without DNA, is what TCRdb gives after re-calling the 5' RACE reads. The table lists roughly 170,000 distinct CDR3 sequences. Material: blood. The receptors shown here come from a human donor with ulcerative colitis or Crohn's disease, or a healthy co-twin of an affected twin (not recorded which).

The V call is TRBV6-1, the J call TRBJ2-1; with no DNA, the TCRdb D assignment of TRBD1 cannot be verified. The CDR3 runs 15 residues. Germline CDR1 MNHNS, CDR2 SASEGT. The CDR3 is CASTLHGQGNNEQFF.

The chain is built from TRBV5-1 and TRBJ2-1; TCRdb outputs TRBD1, but without DNA this stays unchecked. The CDR3 totals 15 residues. Germline-derived CDR1 and CDR2 are SGHRS and YFSETQ. The CDR3 sequence is CASILDSLRPNEQFF.

The rearrangement links TRBV5-6 to TRBJ1-4; the D call from TCRdb, TRBD1, cannot be confirmed without DNA. CDR1 and CDR2 (germline): SGHDT, YYEEEE. The CDR3 has 14 amino acids. This chain's CDR3 is CASTEAGVDEKLFF.

The chain carries TRBV20-1 and TRBJ2-1; TCRdb outputs TRBD1, but without DNA this stays unchecked. The CDR3 sequence is 14 residues long. Germline values: CDR1 DFQATT, CDR2 SNEGSKA (reference sequence). The CDR3 reads CSAQDRASYNEQFF.

The V and J genes are TRBV12-3 or TRBV12-4 and TRBJ2-1; TCRdb picks TRBD2, but there is no DNA to check that call. The CDR3 runs 22 residues. CDR3 protein: CASSFPTRGAEIAGVRDNEQFF.